The T cell receptor (beta chain) described here comes from a study of T cells in Graves' hyperthyroidism and ophthalmopathy. Notes on the study in general: Most expanded thyroid clonotypes above 0.001 recurred in blood. Ophthalmopathy was told apart from stable hyperthyroidism by a 13 V-J model.

Researchers amplified the TCR beta CDR3 regions from RNA transcripts. The TCR CDR3 was amplified in a first-round RT-PCR using the HTBI primer set. TCRdb fed the multiplex PCR reads into MiXCR, producing one record per CDR3 protein. The sample contains about 350,000 distinct CDR3 sequences, around 13% of which appear only once. The sample holds many counts of this clonotype. What it binds is not known. Hyperthyroidism, newly diagnosed and lasting under 2 months, affected patients aged 18 to 65. Exclusion followed for patients with uncontrolled infection, other autoimmune disease, pregnancy or lactation. Germline V gene lookup returns CDR1 MNHNS and CDR2 SASEGT. The CDR3 length is 13 residues. V shed 3 bases and J shed 6 bases, with 12 bases lying between them.

The receptor's source is a woman aged 30 to 39 with Graves' hyperthyroidism. Sequenced input: blood. This rearrangement joins TRBV6-1 to TRBJ2-7; D gene uncertain. CDR3: CASSESPRAEQYF. DNA for the CDR3: TGTGCCAGCAGTGAGTCCCCCCGAGCCGAGCAGTACTTC.